The 28 T cell receptor beta chains below come from one sample, sequenced in a study of T cells in Graves' hyperthyroidism and ophthalmopathy. RNA transcripts gave rise to amplified TCR beta CDR3 regions. An initial round of RT-PCR targeting the TCR CDR3 relied on the HTBI primer set. One entry per CDR3 protein results from TCRdb running MiXCR on the multiplex PCR reads. This table has over 500,000 distinct CDR3 sequences, roughly a sixth appearing once. Sequencing input: blood. The receptors originated from a woman between 18 and 30 years old with Graves' ophthalmopathy.

This chain joins TRBV29-1 and TRBJ1-1; D is ambiguous. The CDR3 runs to 12 residues. V shed 4 bases and J shed 6 bases, with 12 bases lying between them. CDR1 is SQVTM and CDR2 is ANQGSEA in the germline V gene. The CDR3 coding sequence is TGCAGCGTTGGTATCAAGATCCCTGAAGCTTTCTTT. This codes for CSVGIKIPEAFF.

This clonotype has at least ten counts. The chain joins TRBV11-2 to TRBJ2-1, with D uncertain. Looked up from germline, CDR1 is SGHAT and CDR2 is FQNNGV. This CDR3 contains 13 residues. V lost 5 bases and J lost 8, with 13 bases in between. CDR3 nucleotides: TGTGCCAGCAGCCGGAGTTATGGCGATGAGCAGTTCTTC. Translated, it gives CASSRSYGDEQFF.

This clonotype has at least ten counts. This chain links TRBV3-1 with TRBJ1-2; TRBD1 matches 7 bases. Losses at the gene ends were 3 bases for V and 7 bases for J; bases not matched to a gene: 8. Per the germline V gene, CDR1 is LGHDT and CDR2 is YNNKEL (reference sequence). This CDR3 is 14 amino acids long. CDR3: CASSQTTGRGGYTF. The CDR3, as DNA: TGTGCCAGCAGCCAGACGACAGGGCGAGGTGGCTACACCTTC. Variable domain in full (rest from reference TRBV3-1 and TRBJ1-2): DTAVSQTPKYLVTQMGNDKSIKCEQNLGHDTMYWYKQDSKKFLKIMFSYNNKELIINETVPNRFSPKSPDKAHLNLHINSLELGDSAVYFCASSQTTGRGGYTFGSGTRLTVV.

Points on this clonotype: This may be a read error: a much more frequent sequence differs by one nucleotide. This sequence joins TRBV6-5 and TRBJ1-1, with D maybe TRBD1 (5 bases). The germline V gene has CDR1 MNHEY and CDR2 SVGAGI. The CDR3 is made up of 14 amino acids. The CDR3 reads CASSYSQVNTEASF. CDR3 in DNA: TGTGCCAGCAGTTACTCACAGGTGAACACTGAAGCTTCCTTT.

This clonotype was counted many times. The V and J genes are TRBV29-1 and TRBJ2-5, with 7 bases that match TRBD2. This CDR3 has 14 residues. Germline lookup yields CDR1 SQVTM and CDR2 ANQGSEA. The V and J ends lost 7 bases and 6 bases, in that order; junction bases with no gene match: 14. CDR3 nucleotide sequence: TGCAGCGGCAGCGGGGCGGGGTACGGAAAGACCCAGTACTTC. It codes for CSGSGAGYGKTQYF.

In its sample, this clonotype was seen many times. The chain employs TRBV4-3 and TRBJ2-1; 8 bases are a match to TRBD2. This CDR3 has 15 amino acids. V shed 1 base and J 3 bases; nucleotides not matched to a gene: 2. Germline lookup yields CDR1 LGHNA and CDR2 YSLEER. The CDR3 sequence: CASSQVSGSYNEQFF. CDR3 bases: TGCGCCAGCAGCCAAGTGAGCGGGAGCTACAATGAGCAGTTCTTC.

This clonotype was seen a few times. The V gene is TRBV27, the J gene TRBJ1-6; no firm D call. Germline V gene lookup returns CDR1 MNHEY and CDR2 SMNVEV (reference sequence). The CDR3 is 13 residues long. The V end lost 5 bases, the J end lost 9 bases, and 11 bases lay between the germline ends. CDR3 DNA sequence: TGTGCCAGCAGTCCACCGGGAGCTTCACCCCTCCACTTT. Translating gives CASSPPGASPLHF.

This clonotype was seen repeatedly, ten times or more. The genes are TRBV28 and TRBJ1-6; no firm D call. Trimming removed 6 bases from V and 8 bases from J, with 11 bases in between. Germline values: CDR1 MDHEN, CDR2 SYDVKM. The CDR3 covers 13 residues. CDR3 residues: CASRAPIDSPLHF. CDR3 sequence (DNA): TGTGCCAGCAGGGCCCCCATTGATTCACCCCTCCACTTT.

V gene TRBV9 combines with J gene TRBJ2-2; 12 bases agree with TRBD2. This CDR3 is 17 amino acids long. Trimming removed 3 bases from V and 4 bases from J; junction bases left unmatched: 7. The germline gives CDR1 SGDLS, CDR2 YYNGEE. The CDR3 nucleotides read TGTGCCAGCAGCGACCGGACTAGCGGGACACGCACCGGGGAGCTGTTTTTT. Its translation: CASSDRTSGTRTGELFF.

This clonotype was seen a few times. The genes are TRBV5-1 and TRBJ2-7; TRBD2 matches at 8 bases. V trimming: 0 bases; J trimming: 3 bases; junction bases outside the gene matches: 8. Germline CDR1 is SGHRS and CDR2 is YFSETQ. The CDR3 contains 16 residues. The CDR3 spells CASSLGGGRQIYEQYF. The DNA of the CDR3 is TGCGCCAGCAGCTTGGGGGGCGGGAGGCAGATCTACGAGCAGTACTTC. Complete variable domain (other parts from reference TRBV5-1 and TRBJ2-7): KAGVTQTPRYLIKTRGQQVTLSCSPISGHRSVSWYQQTPGQGLQFLFEYFSETQRNKGNFPGRFSGRQFSNSRSEMNVSTLELGDSALYLCASSLGGGRQIYEQYFGPGTRLTVT.

V usage is TRBV7-9 and J usage is TRBJ2-7, with D perhaps TRBD1 (6 bases). The CDR3 has 13 amino acids. Germline CDR1 SEHNR, CDR2 FQNEAQ (reference sequence). V lost 5 bases to trimming and J lost 4 bases, with 12 bases between them. CDR3 residues: CASSHVGQYEQYF. The CDR3 nucleotides read TGTGCCAGCAGCCACGTAGGACAGTACGAGCAGTACTTC.

This clonotype occurred many times. The chain uses TRBV7-3 and TRBJ2-1; 9 positions match TRBD2. V gave up 1 base and J gave up 10 bases; unmatched junction bases: 11. The CDR3 length is 16 residues. The germline gives CDR1 SGHTA, CDR2 FQGTGA. CDR3 protein: CASSLNIAGGPREQFF. CDR3 DNA sequence: TGTGCCAGCAGCTTAAATATTGCGGGAGGGCCGAGGGAGCAGTTCTTC.

This clonotype was detected ten times or more. The chain couples TRBV7-9 to TRBJ2-3; D is perhaps TRBD2 (7 bases). The germline V and J ends were trimmed by 6 bases and 3 bases, with 16 bases remaining between them. The germline V gene has CDR1 SEHNR and CDR2 FQNEAQ (reference sequence). The CDR3 consists of 15 residues. CDR3 nucleotides: TGTGCCAGCAGGACCTCGGGGGGCCGGACAGATACGCAGTATTTT. Protein product: CASRTSGGRTDTQYF. Drawing the rest from reference TRBV7-9 and TRBJ2-3, the complete variable domain is DTGVSQNPRHKITKRGQNVTFRCDPISEHNRLYWYRQTLGQGPEFLTYFQNEAQLEKSRLLSDRFSAERPKGSFSTLEIQRTEQGDSAMYLCASRTSGGRTDTQYFGPGTRLTVL.

This clonotype was picked up many times. J is TRBJ2-3 and V is TRBV2; D may be TRBD1 or TRBD2 (5 bases each). The CDR3 consists of 15 residues. Germline lookup yields CDR1 SNHLY and CDR2 FYNNEI. V gave up 1 base and J gave up 3 bases, with 11 bases separating them. Here the CDR3 DNA reads TGTGCCAGCAGTGAAGGTTCTGGGGGTACAGATACGCAGTATTTT. This translates into CASSEGSGGTDTQYF.

This clonotype was counted ten times or more. The chain is built from TRBV5-5 and TRBJ2-7; no clear D. The V gene lost 2 bases and the J gene lost 0 bases, with 9 bases spanning the gap. CDR1 SGHKS and CDR2 YYEKEE come from the germline V gene (reference sequence). CDR3 length: 14 residues. CDR3 sequence: CASSFRPSSYEQYF. CDR3 coding DNA: TGTGCCAGCAGCTTCCGTCCGAGCTCCTACGAGCAGTACTTC.

The chain joins TRBV7-3 to TRBJ2-3; 13 bases line up with TRBD2. Unmatched junction bases numbered 14, after V lost 5 bases and J lost 6 bases. Per germline, CDR1 SGHTA and CDR2 FQGTGA. The CDR3 is made up of 18 amino acids. The CDR3 DNA is TGTGCCAGCAGCCCCCTCGGGGGTGGACTAGCGGGAGTCGATACGCAGTATTTT. It translates to CASSPLGGGLAGVDTQYF.

The chain is built from TRBV6-1 and TRBJ1-5; 8 nucleotides match TRBD1. The CDR3 runs 16 residues. The germline V gene encodes CDR1 MNHNS and CDR2 SASEGT. V lost 5 bases and J lost 3; bases outside the gene matches: 9. The chain's CDR3 is CASSTPGQVINQPQHF. The CDR3 bases are TGTGCCAGCAGTACACCGGGACAGGTGATCAATCAGCCCCAGCATTTT.

This clonotype showed up just a few times. The V call is TRBV20-1, the J call TRBJ1-1; D uncertain. Germline V gives CDR1 DFQATT, CDR2 SNEGSKA (reference sequence). The CDR3 contains 13 residues. The ends were cut back, 3 bases at V and 2 bases at J, with 10 bases in the middle. In DNA, the CDR3 is TGCAGTGCTAGGCGTTTTGGTAACACTGAAGCTTTCTTT. The encoded protein is CSARRFGNTEAFF.

V usage is TRBV2 and J usage is TRBJ1-2; D might be TRBD1 (6 bases). The ends were cut back, 3 bases at V and 7 bases at J, with 15 bases in the middle. CDR3 length: 14 residues. Germline V gene lookup returns CDR1 SNHLY and CDR2 FYNNEI. CDR3 sequence: CASSEIRTVRGYTF. The CDR3 coding sequence is TGTGCCAGCAGTGAGATTAGGACAGTGCGTGGCTACACCTTC.

A remark on this clonotype: This sequence may be a read error, since a much larger clone differs from it by one base. The chain carries TRBV7-3 and TRBJ1-2; D not resolved. CDR1 is SGHTA and CDR2 is FQGTGA in the germline V gene. Trimming shortened V by 5 bases and J by 1 base, and 20 bases separated the two germline ends. This CDR3 spans 17 amino acids. The CDR3 protein is CASSVGPLQSDNYGYTF. CDR3 nucleotide sequence: TGTGCCAGCAGCGTAGGGCCGCTCCAAAGTGATAACTATGGCTACACCTTC.

In regard to this clonotype: A read error may be the cause here, since a much bigger clone is one base away. This sequence joins TRBV2 and TRBJ2-2; 7 nucleotides line up with TRBD1. The germline V gene has CDR1 SNHLY and CDR2 FYNNEI. This CDR3 spans 14 amino acids. Trimming removed 11 bases from V and 5 bases from J; junction bases left unmatched: 11. CDR3 nucleotides: TGTGCCGGCAACTACAGGGGTGTGACCGGGGAGCTGTTTTTT. This translates into CAGNYRGVTGELFF.

In this sample, this clonotype turned up a few times. V and J are TRBV7-6 and TRBJ2-2; 8 bases map to TRBD1. CDR3 length: 16 residues. V trimming: 1 base; J trimming: 9 bases; junction bases outside the gene matches: 10. Germline CDR1 and CDR2: SGHVS and FNYEAQ. CDR3 sequence reads: CASSLVNTGGIWELFF. CDR3 DNA: TGTGCCAGCAGCTTAGTTAACACAGGGGGTATCTGGGAGCTGTTTTTT.

This clonotype was counted ten times or more. The chain recombines TRBV5-1 with TRBJ2-3; TRBD2 matches at 7 bases. Germline loops: CDR1 SGHRS, CDR2 YFSETQ. J was trimmed by 6 bases and V by 5 bases; bases with no gene match: 9. The CDR3 consists of 14 residues. This chain's CDR3 is CASSNGLDLDTQYF. In DNA form, the CDR3 reads TGCGCCAGCAGTAATGGACTAGATTTGGATACGCAGTATTTT. Together with reference TRBV5-1 and TRBJ2-3, the CDR3 gives the full variable domain: KAGVTQTPRYLIKTRGQQVTLSCSPISGHRSVSWYQQTPGQGLQFLFEYFSETQRNKGNFPGRFSGRQFSNSRSEMNVSTLELGDSALYLCASSNGLDLDTQYFGPGTRLTVL.

This chain connects TRBV29-1 to TRBJ2-1; 12 bases line up with TRBD2. Trimming took 1 base from V and 7 from J; bases not matched to a gene: 2. The CDR3 has 14 amino acids. Germline V lookup: CDR1 SQVTM, CDR2 ANQGSEA. In DNA form, the CDR3 reads TGCAGCGTTGAAGGACTAGCGGGAGAGAATGAGCAGTTCTTC. Protein product: CSVEGLAGENEQFF.

This clonotype appeared many times. The chain combines TRBV28 with TRBJ2-5, with 8 bases identical to TRBD2. The CDR3 sequence is 15 residues long. Looked up from germline, CDR1 is MDHEN and CDR2 is SYDVKM. After removal of 4 bases from V and 2 bases from J, the junction contained 6 bases not matched to a gene. The CDR3 DNA reads as TGTGCCAGCAGTTCCCCGGGACTAGGGCAAGAGACCCAGTACTTC. Translated, it gives CASSSPGLGQETQYF.

This clonotype has at least ten counts. The V and J genes are TRBV20-1 and TRBJ1-5, with D tentatively TRBD1 (6 bases). The CDR3 spans 16 residues. Trimming pared 4 bases from V and 0 bases from J, leaving 16 bases between. Per the germline V gene, CDR1 is DFQATT and CDR2 is SNEGSKA (reference sequence). Written as DNA, the CDR3 is TGCAGTGCTAACTTGGGGGGGGGGGCTAGCAATCAGCCCCAGCATTTT. Amino acids: CSANLGGGASNQPQHF.

This clonotype was picked up many times. V is TRBV27 and J is TRBJ2-7, with 14 bases fitting TRBD2. The CDR3 runs to 13 residues. The trim removed 8 bases at V and 6 bases at J, leaving 3 bases unmatched. The germline V gene has CDR1 MNHEY and CDR2 SMNVEV (reference sequence). The chain's CDR3 is CASRTSGRFEQYF. CDR3 in DNA: TGTGCCAGCCGGACTAGCGGGAGGTTCGAGCAGTACTTC.

This clonotype was found a few times. This rearrangement joins TRBV30 to TRBJ2-7; D gene unclear. The CDR3 covers 12 residues. Germline V CDR1 and CDR2: GTSNPN, SVGIG (reference sequence). V lost 4 bases, J lost 4 bases, and 11 bases lay in between. The CDR3 nucleotides read TGTGCCTGGACCGACAAGAATTACGAGCAGTACTTC. Protein sequence: CAWTDKNYEQYF.